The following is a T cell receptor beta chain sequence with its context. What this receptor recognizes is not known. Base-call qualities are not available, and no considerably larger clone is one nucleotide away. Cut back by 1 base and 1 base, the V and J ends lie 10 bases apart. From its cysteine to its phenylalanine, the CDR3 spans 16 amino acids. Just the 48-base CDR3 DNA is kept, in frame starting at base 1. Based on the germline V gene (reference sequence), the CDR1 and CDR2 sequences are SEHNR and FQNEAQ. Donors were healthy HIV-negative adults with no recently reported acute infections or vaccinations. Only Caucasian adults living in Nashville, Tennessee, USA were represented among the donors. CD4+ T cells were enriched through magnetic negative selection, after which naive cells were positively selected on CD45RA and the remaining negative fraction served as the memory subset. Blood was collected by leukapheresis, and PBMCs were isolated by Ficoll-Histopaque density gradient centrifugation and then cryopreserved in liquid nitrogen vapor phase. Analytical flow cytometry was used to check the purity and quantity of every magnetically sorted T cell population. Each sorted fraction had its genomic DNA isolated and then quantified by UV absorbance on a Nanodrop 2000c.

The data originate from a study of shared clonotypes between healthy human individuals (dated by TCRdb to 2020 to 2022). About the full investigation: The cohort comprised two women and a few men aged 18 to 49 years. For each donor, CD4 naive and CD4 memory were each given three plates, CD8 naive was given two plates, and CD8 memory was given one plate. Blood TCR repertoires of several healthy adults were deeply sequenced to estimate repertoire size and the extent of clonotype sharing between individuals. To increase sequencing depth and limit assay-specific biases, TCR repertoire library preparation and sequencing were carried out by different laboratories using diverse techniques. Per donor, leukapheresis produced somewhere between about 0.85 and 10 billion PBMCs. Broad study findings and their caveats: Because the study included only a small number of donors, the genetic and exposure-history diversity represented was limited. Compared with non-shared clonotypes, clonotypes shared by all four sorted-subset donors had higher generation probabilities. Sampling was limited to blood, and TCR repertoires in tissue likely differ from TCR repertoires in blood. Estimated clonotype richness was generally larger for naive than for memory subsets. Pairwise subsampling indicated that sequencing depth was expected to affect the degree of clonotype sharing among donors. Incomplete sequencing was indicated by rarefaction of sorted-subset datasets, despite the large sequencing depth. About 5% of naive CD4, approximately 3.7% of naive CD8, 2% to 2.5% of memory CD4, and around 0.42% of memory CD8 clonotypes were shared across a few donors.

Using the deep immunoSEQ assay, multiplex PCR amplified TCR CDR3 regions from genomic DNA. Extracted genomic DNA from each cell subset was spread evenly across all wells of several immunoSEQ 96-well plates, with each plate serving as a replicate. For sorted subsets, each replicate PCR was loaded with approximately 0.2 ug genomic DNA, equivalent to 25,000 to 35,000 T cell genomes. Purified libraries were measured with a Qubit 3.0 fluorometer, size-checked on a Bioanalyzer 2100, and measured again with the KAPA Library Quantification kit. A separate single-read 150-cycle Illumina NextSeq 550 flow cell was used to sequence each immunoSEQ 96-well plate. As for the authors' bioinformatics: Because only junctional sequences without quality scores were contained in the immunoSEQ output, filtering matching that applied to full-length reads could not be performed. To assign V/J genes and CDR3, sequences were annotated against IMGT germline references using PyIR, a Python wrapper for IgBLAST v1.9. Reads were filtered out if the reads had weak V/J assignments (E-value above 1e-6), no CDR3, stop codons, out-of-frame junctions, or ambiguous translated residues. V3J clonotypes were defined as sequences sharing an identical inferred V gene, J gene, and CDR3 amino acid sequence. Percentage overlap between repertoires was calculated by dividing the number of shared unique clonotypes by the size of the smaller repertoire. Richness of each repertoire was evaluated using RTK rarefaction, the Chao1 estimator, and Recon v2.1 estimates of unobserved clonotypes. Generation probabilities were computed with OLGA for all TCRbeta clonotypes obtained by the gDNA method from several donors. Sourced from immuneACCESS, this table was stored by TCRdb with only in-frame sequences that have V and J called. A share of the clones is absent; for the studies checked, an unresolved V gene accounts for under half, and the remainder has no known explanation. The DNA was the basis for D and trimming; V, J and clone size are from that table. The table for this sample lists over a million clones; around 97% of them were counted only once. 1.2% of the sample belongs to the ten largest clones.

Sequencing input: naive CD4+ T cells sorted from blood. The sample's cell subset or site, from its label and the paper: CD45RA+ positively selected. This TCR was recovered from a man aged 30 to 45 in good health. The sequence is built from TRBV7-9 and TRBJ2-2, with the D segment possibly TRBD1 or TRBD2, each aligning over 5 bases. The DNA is TGTGCCAGCAGCTTAGGAGGGGTCAGGAACACCGGGGAGCTGTTTTTT. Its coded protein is CASSLGGVRNTGELFF.